One and the same sample provided the 17 T cell receptor beta chains below, sequenced in a study of T cell responses to AZD1222 COVID-19 vaccine. Clones were sequenced by immunoSEQ multiplex PCR, and TCRdb holds only the in-frame ones, with some missing. The data contain 130,000 or so clones, around 90% of them seen just once; the ten biggest clones take up approximately 2.1%. The input for sequencing was peripheral blood, taken 28 days after the second AZD1222 dose. The receptors originated from an adult who received the AZD1222 COVID-19 vaccine.

The chain employs TRBV5-4 and TRBJ2-2; 12 bases align to TRBD2. The CDR3 runs to 15 residues. V lost 4 bases to trimming and J lost 4 bases; unmatched junction nucleotides: 2. Germline CDR1 SGHNT, CDR2 YYREEE (reference sequence). DNA for the CDR3: TGTGCCAGCAGCACTAGCGGGAGGTCCACCGGGGAGCTGTTTTTT. This codes for CASSTSGRSTGELFF.

The DNA for the CDR3 is TGTGCCAGCAGCTTAGGGCAGGGACAGATAACTGAAGCTTTCTTT. Protein product: CASSLGQGQITEAFF. The chain is built from TRBV7-9 and TRBJ1-1; TRBD1 matches at 7 bases. After removal of 1 base from V and 5 bases from J, the junction contained 7 bases not matched to a gene. The CDR3 loop spans 15 amino acids. Germline lookup yields CDR1 SEHNR and CDR2 FQNEAQ (reference sequence).

This chain links TRBV10-3 with TRBJ1-1; TRBD1 aligns across 10 bases. Trimming at V came to 10 bases and at J to 0 bases, leaving 11 bases not matched to a gene. Germline loops: CDR1 ENHRY, CDR2 SYGVKD. The CDR3 sequence is 16 residues long. CDR3 DNA: TGTGCCACCAAACATGGGACAGGGGCTTTGAACACTGAAGCTTTCTTT. Its translation is CATKHGTGALNTEAFF.

This clone is a singleton in its sample. The chain has TRBV30 and TRBJ1-2; D is unclear. The CDR3 loop spans 12 amino acids. V was trimmed by 6 bases and J by 0 bases, leaving 8 bases between them. The germline V gene encodes CDR1 GTSNPN and CDR2 SVGIG (reference sequence). The CDR3 protein is CACQRANYGYTF. CDR3 nucleotide sequence: TGTGCCTGCCAACGTGCTAACTATGGCTACACCTTC.

In nucleotides, the CDR3 is TGCGCCAGCAGCTTGGCCGGGGGACTAGCAAACACCGGGGAGCTGTTTTTT. It codes for CASSLAGGLANTGELFF. J is TRBJ2-2 and V is TRBV5-1, with 9 bases that match TRBD2. The V and J ends lost 0 bases and 2 bases, in that order; junction bases with no gene match: 5. Per the germline V gene, CDR1 is SGHRS and CDR2 is YFSETQ. CDR3 length: 17 residues.

The J gene is TRBJ1-4, the V gene TRBV19, with no clear D. This CDR3 is 18 amino acids long. The V end was cut by 1 base, the J end by 0 bases, with 15 bases between. Germline-derived CDR1 and CDR2 are LNHDA and SQIVND (reference sequence). CDR3 residues: CASSIVPIEIATNEKLFF. Here the CDR3 DNA reads TGTGCCAGTAGTATAGTCCCTATCGAGATTGCAACTAATGAAAAACTGTTTTTT.

The chain employs TRBV2 and TRBJ1-6; D not resolved. CDR1 and CDR2 (germline): SNHLY, FYNNEI. The CDR3 consists of 13 residues. Trimming removed 9 bases at V and 6 bases at J, with 12 bases between. The CDR3, as DNA: TGTGCCAGAGAAGGCGGTCTTAATTCACCCCTCCACTTT. It translates to CAREGGLNSPLHF.

The rearrangement links TRBV5-1 to TRBJ1-4; D uncertain. The germline V and J ends were trimmed by 7 bases and 4 bases, with 14 bases remaining between them. The CDR3 length is 14 residues. Germline loops: CDR1 SGHRS, CDR2 YFSETQ. CDR3 nucleotide sequence: TGCGCCAGCCAATTAGGCAGCTTTAATGAAAAACTGTTTTTT. Protein product: CASQLGSFNEKLFF.

V gene TRBV19 combines with J gene TRBJ1-2, with D possibly TRBD1 on 6 matching bases. The CDR3 contains 15 residues. Trimming stripped 4 bases from V and 5 bases from J, with 17 bases between. Germline CDR1 and CDR2: LNHDA and SQIVND (reference sequence). The CDR3 nucleotides read TGTGCCAGTAGTACGGGACAAAGGAGGGTGTATGGCTACACCTTC. Protein sequence: CASSTGQRRVYGYTF. The entire variable domain, with the rest obtained from reference TRBV19 and TRBJ1-2, is as follows: DGGITQSPKYLFRKEGQNVTLSCEQNLNHDAMYWYRQDPGQGLRLIYYSQIVNDFQKGDIAEGYSVSREKKESFPLTVTSAQKNPTAFYLCASSTGQRRVYGYTFGSGTRLTVV.

The rearrangement joins TRBV4-2 to TRBJ1-1; D perhaps matches TRBD1 (6 bases). V gave up 0 bases and J gave up 1 base, with 12 bases separating them. CDR3 length: 16 residues. Germline loops: CDR1 LGHNA, CDR2 YNFKEQ. The CDR3 loop is CASSQDSQGQNTEAFF. CDR3 in DNA: TGTGCCAGCAGCCAAGATTCCCAGGGGCAGAACACTGAAGCTTTCTTT.

This chain uses TRBV5-1 with TRBJ1-1; D is unresolved. CDR1 and CDR2 (germline): SGHRS, YFSETQ. With 3 bases removed from V and 4 bases from J, the gap between germline ends came to 16 bases. The CDR3 is 15 amino acids. The CDR3 DNA follows: TGCGCCAGCAGCTCAGGTGATTGGGTTGGCACTGAAGCTTTCTTT. It codes for CASSSGDWVGTEAFF.

A few counts support this clone. This chain uses TRBV18 with TRBJ2-5; 9 bases are shared with TRBD1. The CDR3 has 14 amino acids. Losses at the gene ends were 4 bases for V and 5 bases for J; bases not matched to a gene: 5. Germline CDR1 and CDR2: KGHSH and LQKENI. The CDR3 is CASSLRTGVETQYF. CDR3 DNA: TGTGCCAGCTCACTAAGGACAGGGGTGGAGACCCAGTACTTC.

The chain joins TRBV5-1 to TRBJ1-2, with D perhaps TRBD1 (6 bases). This CDR3 contains 17 residues. Germline V gives CDR1 SGHRS, CDR2 YFSETQ. The germline V and J ends were trimmed by 0 bases and 0 bases, with 15 bases remaining between them. In DNA, the CDR3 is TGCGCCAGCAGCTTGGGCCCAGGGGAGGGTCCTAACTATGGCTACACCTTC. This encodes CASSLGPGEGPNYGYTF.

V gene TRBV2 combines with J gene TRBJ1-1, with a possible D match to TRBD1 (6 bases). The germline V gene has CDR1 SNHLY and CDR2 FYNNEI. Trimming left V 3 bases short and J 4 bases short, with 9 bases between. This CDR3 region has 13 residues. The CDR3 bases are TGTGCCAGCAGTGAGGGGGCGATCACTGAAGCTTTCTTT. It specifies CASSEGAITEAFF.

The chain carries TRBV5-4 and TRBJ1-2; D might be TRBD1 (5 bases). The V gene's germline CDR1 is SGHNT and CDR2 YYREEE (reference sequence). With 4 bases removed from V and 8 bases from J, the gap between germline ends came to 18 bases. The CDR3 has 14 residues. In DNA form, the CDR3 reads TGTGCCAGCAGCCTGGACGGCAAATGGGGCGGCTACACCTTC. It encodes CASSLDGKWGGYTF. The entire variable domain, with the rest obtained from reference TRBV5-4 and TRBJ1-2, is as follows: ETGVTQSPTHLIKTRGQQVTLRCSSQSGHNTVSWYQQALGQGPQFIFQYYREEENGRGNFPPRFSGLQFPNYSSELNVNALELDDSALYLCASSLDGKWGGYTFGSGTRLTVV.

V gene TRBV19 combines with J gene TRBJ2-1; D could derive from TRBD1 or TRBD2 (6 bases each). This CDR3 is built from 13 residues. Trimming shortened V by 6 bases and J by 7 bases, and 13 bases separated the two germline ends. CDR1 is LNHDA, CDR2 SQIVND, per germline (reference sequence). CDR3 DNA sequence: TGTGCCAGTAGCCCTAGGGGGGCTAATGAGCAGTTCTTC. Translation gives CASSPRGANEQFF.

The chain links TRBV5-1 to TRBJ2-3; D remains ambiguous. Deletions cut 0 bases from V and 0 bases from J, with 8 bases between. Germline V CDR1 and CDR2: SGHRS, YFSETQ. The CDR3 consists of 15 residues. CDR3 amino acids: CASSLVGRSTDTQYF. The CDR3 nucleotides are TGCGCCAGCAGCTTGGTCGGCAGAAGCACAGATACGCAGTATTTT.